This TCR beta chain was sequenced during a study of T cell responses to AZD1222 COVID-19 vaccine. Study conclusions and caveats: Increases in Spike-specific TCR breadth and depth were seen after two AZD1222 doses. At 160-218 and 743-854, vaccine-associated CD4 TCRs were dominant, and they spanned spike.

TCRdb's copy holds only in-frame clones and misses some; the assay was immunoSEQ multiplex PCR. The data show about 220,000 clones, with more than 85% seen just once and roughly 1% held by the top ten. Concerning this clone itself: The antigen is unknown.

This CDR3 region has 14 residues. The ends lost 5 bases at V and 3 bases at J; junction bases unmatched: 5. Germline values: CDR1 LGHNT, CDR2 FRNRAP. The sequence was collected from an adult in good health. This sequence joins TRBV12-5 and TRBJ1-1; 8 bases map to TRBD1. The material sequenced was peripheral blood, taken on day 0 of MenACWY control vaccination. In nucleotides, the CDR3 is TGTGCTAGTGGTCCACGACAGGGGTACACTGAAGCTTTCTTT. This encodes CASGPRQGYTEAFF.